This entry lists 19 T cell receptor beta chains sequenced from one sample in a study of CD8+ T cells in alopecia areata. Alopecia areata patients gave lesional scalp punch biopsies and peripheral blood samples. Sequencing templates came from extracted RNA that was reverse transcribed into cDNA. Clones were read by immunoSEQ multiplex PCR, and TCRdb kept only the in-frame ones, dropping some. Of 13,000 or so clones in the sample, 45% to 70% were seen once. The sequenced sample was skin. The source is a human donor with alopecia areata.

The rearrangement uses TRBV7-9 and TRBJ1-2; a possible D gene is TRBD1 (5 bases). The CDR3 spans 12 residues. Deletions cut 3 bases from V and 5 bases from J, with 7 bases between. CDR1 and CDR2 from the germline V gene are SEHNR and FQNEAQ (reference sequence). The CDR3 DNA reads as TGTGCCAGCAGCTTTGACAGTTATGGCTACACCTTC. Amino acids: CASSFDSYGYTF.

A few counts support this clone. The DNA for the CDR3 is TGTGCCAGCAGCTCTGCCGGGATCGGTGAAAAACTGTTTTTT. Residues: CASSSAGIGEKLFF. The chain has TRBV7-2 and TRBJ1-4, with no clear D. The CDR3 loop spans 14 amino acids. The germline V gene encodes CDR1 SGHTA and CDR2 FQGNSA. The V and J ends lost 4 bases and 7 bases respectively, with 13 bases between them.

The chain uses TRBV6-5 and TRBJ2-7; 7 bases are shared with TRBD1. Germline V lookup: CDR1 MNHEY, CDR2 SVGAGI. The CDR3 runs 11 residues. With 2 bases clipped from V and 12 bases from J, the junction kept 4 bases outside the gene matches. This chain's CDR3 is CASSYGTVLYF. The CDR3 DNA is TGTGCCAGCAGTTACGGGACAGTTCTGTACTTC.

The chain is built from TRBV7-2 and TRBJ2-5; 7 bases line up with TRBD1. The V gene's germline CDR1 is SGHTA and CDR2 FQGNSA. After removal of 3 bases from V and 6 bases from J, the junction contained 10 bases not matched to a gene. This CDR3 region has 15 residues. The CDR3 sequence: CASSFSTGPGQTQYF. The CDR3 bases are TGTGCCAGCAGCTTTTCGACAGGGCCGGGGCAGACCCAGTACTTC.

CDR3 amino acids: CSGAGEGYGYTF. As DNA, the CDR3 is TGCAGCGGCGCAGGGGAGGGTTACGGCTACACCTTC. The V and J genes are TRBV29-1 and TRBJ1-2; D is perhaps TRBD1 (6 bases). CDR1 is SQVTM, CDR2 ANQGSEA, per germline. Trimming cost V 7 bases and J 8 bases, with 17 bases left between them. The CDR3 contains 12 residues.

By sample fraction, this clone is medium-sized. The V gene is TRBV7-8, the J gene TRBJ2-1; D may be TRBD2 (6 bases). This CDR3 spans 14 amino acids. With 5 bases removed from V and 8 bases from J, the gap between germline ends came to 16 bases. The germline CDR1 and CDR2 sequences are SGHVS and FQNEAQ. The CDR3 region is CASSPSWGRYEQFF. The CDR3 DNA sequence: TGTGCCAGCAGCCCCTCGTGGGGGAGGTATGAGCAGTTCTTC.

In nucleotides, the CDR3 is TGTGCCAGCGGGTGGTTGAGAGGGGAGCTGTTTTTT. It is translated as CASGWLRGELFF. The gene calls are TRBV6-5 and TRBJ2-2; D call uncertain. The CDR3 totals 12 residues. The germline V gene has CDR1 MNHEY and CDR2 SVGAGI. Trimming removed 8 bases from V and 8 bases from J, with 12 bases in between.

The J gene is TRBJ2-7, the V gene TRBV2; possibly TRBD1 for D (6 bases). The ends were cut back, 5 bases at V and 6 bases at J, with 20 bases in the middle. The CDR3 length is 15 residues. CDR1 is SNHLY, CDR2 FYNNEI, per germline. The CDR3 spells CASSRTRIQGSEQYF. The DNA of the CDR3 is TGTGCCAGCAGTCGTACCCGTATACAGGGCTCCGAGCAGTACTTC.

The gene calls are TRBV4-1 and TRBJ1-5; no clear D. There are 13 residues in the CDR3. Between the trimmed V and J ends, which lost 1 base and 7 bases, there was a span of 8 bases. Germline V lookup: CDR1 MGHRA, CDR2 YSYEKL. The CDR3 spells CASSQGAHQPQHF. Here the CDR3 DNA reads TGCGCCAGCAGCCAAGGGGCCCACCAGCCCCAGCATTTT.

This clone appeared a few times. The rearrangement uses TRBV6-1 and TRBJ2-5; D may be TRBD1 or TRBD2 (5 bases each). CDR3 length equals 15 residues. V lost 7 bases to trimming and J lost 5 bases, with 20 bases between them. Germline assignment: CDR1 MNHNS and CDR2 SASEGT. CDR3 sequence reads: CASNLLPGTRETQYF. CDR3 DNA: TGTGCCAGCAACCTATTACCCGGGACGAGGGAGACCCAGTACTTC.

In this sample, this clone turned up a few times. V gene TRBV5-1 combines with J gene TRBJ2-7; 15 bases are a match to TRBD2. Germline CDR1 is SGHRS and CDR2 is YFSETQ. This CDR3 comprises 18 residues. Trimming at V came to 2 bases and at J to 2 bases, leaving 8 bases not matched to a gene. CDR3 protein: CASSFQGLAGGAPYEQYF. The CDR3 DNA reads TGCGCCAGCAGCTTCCAGGGACTAGCGGGGGGAGCTCCCTACGAGCAGTACTTC.

The chain carries TRBV19 and TRBJ1-2; a weak D match, TRBD1 (5 bases). In germline, CDR1 is LNHDA, CDR2 SQIVND (reference sequence). The V gene lost 7 bases and the J gene lost 4 bases, with 19 bases spanning the gap. The length of the CDR3 is 15 residues. The CDR3 coding sequence is TGTGCCAGTACCTTAGACTTGGGACGGGCCTATGGCTACACCTTC. Translated, it gives CASTLDLGRAYGYTF. The complete variable domain, with remaining parts taken from reference TRBV19 and TRBJ1-2, reads DGGITQSPKYLFRKEGQNVTLSCEQNLNHDAMYWYRQDPGQGLRLIYYSQIVNDFQKGDIAEGYSVSREKKESFPLTVTSAQKNPTAFYLCASTLDLGRAYGYTFGSGTRLTVV.

CDR3 in DNA: TGCGCCAGCAGCCACTCTGAAGTCTTTGGCGGCACAGATACGCAGTATTTT. Its protein is CASSHSEVFGGTDTQYF. The V and J genes are TRBV4-1 and TRBJ2-3; D gene ambiguous. Trimming took 3 bases from V and 1 from J, leaving 17 bases between them. This CDR3 comprises 17 residues. CDR1 MGHRA and CDR2 YSYEKL come from the germline V gene.

V usage is TRBV27 and J usage is TRBJ2-5, with unresolved D. The end of the DNA fits TRBJ2-7 better, so the J call may be wrong. The CDR3 spans 11 residues. Germline CDR1 MNHEY, CDR2 SMNVEV (reference sequence). The CDR3 protein is CASLLPNEQYF. DNA for the CDR3: TGTGCCAGCCTTCTACCCAACGAGCAGTACTTC.

This chain joins TRBV9 and TRBJ2-3; tentatively, D is TRBD1 (6 bases). Germline V CDR1 and CDR2: SGDLS, YYNGEE. This CDR3 is built from 17 residues. Between the trimmed V and J ends, which lost 3 bases and 0 bases, there was a span of 17 bases. The CDR3 protein is CASSARGGGASTDTQYF. CDR3 sequence (DNA): TGTGCCAGCAGCGCCCGAGGGGGTGGCGCTAGCACAGATACGCAGTATTTT.

This clone is a singleton in its sample. This CDR3 is CASSSLTGGTDTQYF. The CDR3 bases are TGTGCCAGCAGTTCCCTGACAGGGGGCACAGATACGCAGTATTTT. The gene calls are TRBV28 and TRBJ2-3; 8 bases align to TRBD1. Trimming cost V 4 bases and J 1 base; bases outside gene matches: 4. CDR1 and CDR2 (germline): MDHEN, SYDVKM. The CDR3 is 15 amino acids.

The chain uses TRBV29-1 and TRBJ2-1, with D perhaps given as TRBD1 or TRBD2 (6 bases each). Germline CDR1 reads SQVTM; CDR2 reads ANQGSEA. The V and J ends lost 1 base and 7 bases respectively, with 20 bases between them. CDR3 length: 16 residues. This CDR3 is CSVEGDMEGLLNEQFF. CDR3 DNA sequence: TGCAGCGTTGAAGGGGACATGGAGGGCCTGTTAAATGAGCAGTTCTTC.

J is TRBJ1-2 and V is TRBV30, with no clear D. The CDR3 has 12 amino acids. From germline, CDR1 is GTSNPN and CDR2 SVGIG (reference sequence). With 2 bases removed from V and 8 bases from J, the gap between germline ends came to 12 bases. The chain's CDR3 is CAWSPPRRGYTF. The CDR3 DNA follows: TGTGCCTGGAGTCCTCCCAGAAGGGGCTACACCTTC.

The genes are TRBV29-1 and TRBJ2-5, with TRBD1 matching over 10 bases. The CDR3 runs to 13 residues. Trimming at V came to 6 bases and at J to 5 bases, leaving 6 bases not matched to a gene. Per the germline V gene, CDR1 is SQVTM and CDR2 is ANQGSEA. The CDR3, as DNA: TGCAGCGTGGGACAGGGGTTCATGGAGACCCAGTACTTC. It codes for CSVGQGFMETQYF.